These 4 T cell receptor beta chains came from one sample sequenced in a study of long-term antiretroviral therapy in people with HIV. The assay, immunoSEQ v3.0, was run at survey level. The assay was immunoSEQ multiplex PCR, and TCRdb's table has in-frame clones only and misses some. This table holds 25,000 to 30,000 clones, approximately 91% found once. The sample was unsorted PBMCs, taken 3.1 years after starting antiretroviral therapy. These receptors were obtained from a man between 18 and 35 years old with HIV.

This clone has only a few counts. The chain joins TRBV7-9 to TRBJ2-7; no reliable D call. Trimming cost V 7 bases and J 7 bases, with 8 bases left between them. This CDR3 spans 10 amino acids. Germline loops: CDR1 SEHNR, CDR2 FQNEAQ (reference sequence). CDR3 sequence: CASNHGEQYF. The CDR3 DNA is TGTGCCAGCAACCACGGGGAGCAGTACTTC.

This chain joins TRBV2 and TRBJ2-1; D could derive from TRBD1 or TRBD2 (7 bases each). This CDR3 has 14 residues. The V end was cut by 8 bases, the J end by 4 bases, with 15 bases between. CDR1 is SNHLY, CDR2 FYNNEI, per germline. The CDR3: CASLAGGGYNEQFF. As DNA, the CDR3 is TGTGCCAGCTTGGCAGGGGGGGGATACAATGAGCAGTTCTTC.

V usage is TRBV5-1 and J usage is TRBJ2-7; 10 bases are shared with TRBD2. The J segment lost 3 bases and the V segment lost 0 bases, leaving 3 bases of the junction unmatched. Per germline, CDR1 SGHRS and CDR2 YFSETQ. The length of the CDR3 is 15 residues. CDR3 sequence reads: CASSLGLAGVYEQYF. CDR3 DNA: TGCGCCAGCAGCTTGGGGCTAGCGGGAGTCTACGAGCAGTACTTC.

The J gene is TRBJ1-1, the V gene TRBV5-6, with 7 bases identical to TRBD1. In germline, CDR1 is SGHDT, CDR2 YYEEEE. There are 14 residues in the CDR3. J gave up 8 bases and V 3 bases, and 10 bases lay outside the gene matches. The CDR3 loop is CASSSAPGGLEAFF. The CDR3 coding sequence is TGTGCCAGCAGCTCAGCTCCAGGGGGGTTAGAAGCTTTCTTT.